These 12 T cell receptor beta chains were all obtained from the same sample, sequenced in a study of T cells in Graves' hyperthyroidism and ophthalmopathy. RNA transcripts gave rise to amplified TCR beta CDR3 regions. Using the HTBI primer set, a first-round RT-PCR was run on the TCR CDR3. TCRdb re-analysed the multiplex PCR reads in MiXCR, keeping a single row per CDR3 protein. The repertoire holds hundreds of thousands of distinct CDR3 sequences, with 20% as singletons. Material: blood. The receptors were sampled from a man aged 25 to 40 with Graves' ophthalmopathy.

This sequence joins TRBV11-2 and TRBJ2-2, with 7 nucleotides matching TRBD1. Germline V gene lookup returns CDR1 SGHAT and CDR2 FQNNGV. This CDR3 region has 18 residues. V lost 2 bases, J lost 3 bases, and 12 bases stayed unmatched. The CDR3 is CASSLYLSGTEYTGELFF. In DNA, the CDR3 is TGTGCCAGCAGCTTATACCTATCCGGGACAGAGTACACCGGGGAGCTGTTTTTT.

This clonotype was found a few times. The chain is built from TRBV7-3 and TRBJ2-3; 8 bases fit TRBD1. V lost 5 bases, J lost 2 bases, and 9 bases stayed unmatched. From germline, CDR1 is SGHTA and CDR2 FQGTGA. The CDR3 totals 16 residues. DNA for the CDR3: TGTGCCAGCAGCGCCCCGGGACAGGAGTTCACAGATACGCAGTATTTT. Its protein product is CASSAPGQEFTDTQYF.

The J gene is TRBJ1-5, the V gene TRBV6-2 or TRBV6-3; weak D call: TRBD1 (5 bases). V dropped 5 bases and J dropped 1 base, with 12 bases sitting between them. The length of the CDR3 is 15 residues. From germline, CDR1 is MNHEY and CDR2 SVGEGT. CDR3 nucleotide sequence: TGTGCCAGCAGTCCTTGGGACGCGAGCAATCAGCCCCAGCATTTT. Protein sequence: CASSPWDASNQPQHF.

Ten or more counts support this clonotype. The rearrangement links TRBV28 to TRBJ1-1; D might be TRBD1 (5 bases). From germline, CDR1 is MDHEN and CDR2 SYDVKM. This CDR3 has 16 amino acids. V was trimmed by 4 bases and J by 4 bases, leaving 19 bases between them. For the CDR3, the DNA is TGTGCCAGCAGTTCGCCGGGACGGCGACGTAGCACTGAAGCTTTCTTT. Translated: CASSSPGRRRSTEAFF.

The table lists this clonotype with many counts. The genes are TRBV6-1 and TRBJ2-5, with D unresolved. Germline values: CDR1 MNHNS, CDR2 SASEGT. The CDR3 contains 13 residues. Trimming left V 6 bases short and J 5 bases short, with 13 bases between. CDR3 bases: TGTGCCAGCAGGCTAGGGCCCCGCGAGACCCAGTACTTC. Translation: CASRLGPRETQYF.

This clonotype came up a few times. The rearrangement links TRBV28 to TRBJ2-5, with D tentatively TRBD1 (6 bases). The CDR3 loop spans 16 amino acids. The V end lost 5 bases, the J end lost 1 base, and 17 bases lay between the germline ends. Germline CDR1 and CDR2: MDHEN and SYDVKM. The CDR3 reads CASSPNWGLIQETQYF. The CDR3 DNA sequence: TGTGCCAGCAGTCCGAACTGGGGGCTGATCCAAGAGACCCAGTACTTC.

In this sample, this clonotype turned up many times. The chain combines TRBV2 with TRBJ2-1; D is ambiguous. Germline V gene lookup returns CDR1 SNHLY and CDR2 FYNNEI. V lost 3 bases to trimming and J lost 2 bases, with 11 bases between them. CDR3 length: 15 amino acids. DNA for the CDR3: TGTGCCAGCAGTGATGAGGCAGCCACCTACAATGAGCAGTTCTTC. Residues: CASSDEAATYNEQFF.

The CDR3 region has the DNA TGTGCCAGCAGCTTGGCGCAGGGGTTCGCTTCACCCCTCCACTTT. Residues: CASSLAQGFASPLHF. This rearrangement joins TRBV5-6 to TRBJ1-6, with D perhaps matching TRBD1 (6 bases). This CDR3 spans 15 amino acids. Trimming removed 0 bases at V and 9 bases at J, with 13 bases between. Germline V gene data show CDR1 as SGHDT and CDR2 as YYEEEE.

CDR3 in amino acids: CSALAGGPKDTQYF. The CDR3 coding sequence is TGCAGTGCTTTAGCGGGAGGGCCGAAAGATACGCAGTATTTT. The chain employs TRBV20-1 and TRBJ2-3; 11 nucleotides line up with TRBD2. Germline V CDR1 and CDR2: DFQATT, SNEGSKA (reference sequence). This CDR3 spans 14 amino acids. V was pared by 5 bases and J by 5 bases, with 6 bases of the junction left unmatched.

V usage is TRBV5-1 and J usage is TRBJ1-6; tentative D call: TRBD1 (6 bases). The CDR3 spans 13 residues. The germline CDR1 and CDR2 sequences are SGHRS and YFSETQ. Trimming stripped 5 bases from V and 8 bases from J, with 11 bases between. CDR3 DNA sequence: TGCGCCAGCAGAACTAACAGGGATTCACCCCTCCACTTT. This encodes CASRTNRDSPLHF.

As regards this clonotype: A far larger clone lies a single base away; this is likely a read error. V is TRBV2 and J is TRBJ2-7; D gene ambiguous. Germline CDR1 reads SNHLY; CDR2 reads FYNNEI. CDR3 length: 11 amino acids. CDR3 sequence: CASSLSYEQCF. The DNA of the CDR3 is TGTGCCAGCAGCCTCTCCTACGAGCAGTGCTTC.

The V and J genes are TRBV7-2 and TRBJ2-7; 12 bases are shared with TRBD2. Germline loops: CDR1 SGHTA, CDR2 FQGNSA. The CDR3 is made up of 15 amino acids. The ends lost 5 bases at V and 5 bases at J; junction bases unmatched: 7. The CDR3 region has the DNA TGTGCCAGCAGCATAGGACTAGCGGGATTTAACGAGCAGTACTTC. Its translation is CASSIGLAGFNEQYF. Drawing the rest from reference TRBV7-2 and TRBJ2-7, the complete variable domain is GAGVSQSPSNKVTEKGKDVELRCDPISGHTALYWYRQSLGQGLEFLIYFQGNSAPDKSGLPSDRFSAERTGGSVSTLTIQRTQQEDSAVYLCASSIGLAGFNEQYFGPGTRLTVT.